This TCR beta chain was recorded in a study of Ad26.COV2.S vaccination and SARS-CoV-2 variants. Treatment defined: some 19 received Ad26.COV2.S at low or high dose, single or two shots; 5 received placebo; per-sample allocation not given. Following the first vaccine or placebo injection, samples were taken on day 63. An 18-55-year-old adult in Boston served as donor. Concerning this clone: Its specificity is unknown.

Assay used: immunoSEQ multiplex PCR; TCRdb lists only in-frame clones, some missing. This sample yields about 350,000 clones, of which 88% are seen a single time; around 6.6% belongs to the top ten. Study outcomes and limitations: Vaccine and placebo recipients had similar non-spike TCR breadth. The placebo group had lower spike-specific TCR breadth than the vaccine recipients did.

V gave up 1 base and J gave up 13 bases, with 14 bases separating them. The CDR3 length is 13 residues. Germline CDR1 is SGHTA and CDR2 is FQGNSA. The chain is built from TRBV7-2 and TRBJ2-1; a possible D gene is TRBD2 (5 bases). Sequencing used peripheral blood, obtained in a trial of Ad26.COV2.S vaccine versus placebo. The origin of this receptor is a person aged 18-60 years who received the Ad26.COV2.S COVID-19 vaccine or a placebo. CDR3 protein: CASSLDASSDQFF. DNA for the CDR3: TGTGCCAGCAGCTTAGACGCTAGCTCGGATCAGTTCTTC.